The 10 T cell receptor beta chains in this list originate from one sample, sequenced in a study of cytomegalovirus exposure and HLA in healthy donors. Assay used: immunoSEQ multiplex PCR; TCRdb lists only in-frame clones, some missing. The sample includes some 140,000 clones, roughly nine tenths of them seen just once. Sequences were obtained from PBMCs. Receptors were obtained from a young man in good health and CMV-seronegative.

The CDR3 region has the DNA TGTGCCAGCAGCTTGGGGGCGTCGGGGGGGAACACTGAAGCTTTCTTT. It is translated as CASSLGASGGNTEAFF. The gene calls are TRBV5-4 and TRBJ1-1; D might be TRBD1 (5 bases). The CDR3 loop spans 16 amino acids. The V gene lost 0 bases and the J gene lost 1 base, with 13 bases spanning the gap. Germline V gives CDR1 SGHNT, CDR2 YYREEE (reference sequence).

The rearrangement links TRBV25-1 to TRBJ2-3, with TRBD2 matching over 7 bases. Looked up from germline, CDR1 is MGHDK and CDR2 is SYGVNS. The V gene end was trimmed by 4 bases and the J gene end by 3 bases; junction bases not matched to a gene: 7. The CDR3 runs 15 residues. The CDR3 sequence is CASSAWRGSTDTQYF. In nucleotides, the CDR3 is TGTGCCAGCAGTGCCTGGCGGGGGAGTACAGATACGCAGTATTTT.

The DNA of the CDR3 is TGCGCCAGCAGCTTGGAGGCATCATACAGGGGAAGGGCCGGGGAGCTGTTTTTT. Protein sequence: CASSLEASYRGRAGELFF. The V call is TRBV5-1, the J call TRBJ2-2; TRBD1 matches at 7 bases. The CDR3 is made up of 18 amino acids. Germline V gene lookup returns CDR1 SGHRS and CDR2 YFSETQ. V shed 0 bases, J shed 6 bases, and the junction held 14 bases outside the gene matches.

This clone was counted once. This chain links TRBV18 with TRBJ1-4, with D possibly matching TRBD1 (6 bases). The CDR3 extends over 15 amino acids. Per the germline V gene, CDR1 is KGHSH and CDR2 is LQKENI. V was shortened by 3 bases and J by 8 bases, with 16 bases between the two germline ends. The CDR3 coding sequence is TGTGCCAGCTCACCTCAACAGGGCGGGGGAGAAAAACTGTTTTTT. Translated, it gives CASSPQQGGGEKLFF.

This chain joins TRBV2 and TRBJ2-6; tentative D call: TRBD1 (6 bases). V lost 7 bases and J 2 bases, leaving 18 bases between the germline ends. The CDR3 has 17 residues. Per the germline V gene, CDR1 is SNHLY and CDR2 is FYNNEI. This CDR3 is CASNIRAEGAGANVLTF. Here the CDR3 DNA reads TGTGCCAGCAACATCCGGGCCGAGGGGGCTGGGGCCAACGTCCTGACTTTC. The full variable domain, its missing parts supplied by reference TRBV2 and TRBJ2-6, is EPEVTQTPSHQVTQMGQEVILRCVPISNHLYFYWYRQILGQKVEFLVSFYNNEISEKSEIFDDQFSVERPDGSNFTLKIRSTKLEDSAMYFCASNIRAEGAGANVLTFGAGSRLTVL.

This sequence joins TRBV7-2 and TRBJ1-1, with 8 positions matching TRBD1. V trimming: 3 bases; J trimming: 5 bases; junction bases outside the gene matches: 5. The CDR3 has 14 residues. Germline lookup yields CDR1 SGHTA and CDR2 FQGNSA. The CDR3 DNA reads TGTGCCAGCAGCTTCGACAGGGGAGGGACTGAAGCTTTCTTT. Amino acid sequence: CASSFDRGGTEAFF.

This clone was detected only once. This chain uses TRBV5-4 with TRBJ2-5, with D perhaps TRBD2 (6 bases). V was shortened by 4 bases and J by 4 bases, with 14 bases between the two germline ends. CDR3 length: 14 amino acids. Germline loops: CDR1 SGHNT, CDR2 YYREEE (reference sequence). CDR3 DNA: TGTGCCAGCAGCCCCGGGGTAGCGGTAGAGACCCAGTACTTC. This codes for CASSPGVAVETQYF.

This chain connects TRBV5-1 to TRBJ2-4; no firm D call. The CDR3 loop spans 13 amino acids. CDR1 SGHRS and CDR2 YFSETQ come from the germline V gene. V lost 0 bases, J lost 8 bases, and 9 bases lay in between. In nucleotides, the CDR3 is TGCGCCAGCAGCTTGGGAGGAGAGGACATTCAGTACTTC. Its protein product is CASSLGGEDIQYF.

The chain combines TRBV6-6 with TRBJ1-5; tentative D call: TRBD1 (6 bases). Germline loops: CDR1 MNHNY, CDR2 SVGAGI (reference sequence). Trimming took off 6 bases at V and 4 bases at J, with 13 bases between the two ends. The CDR3 covers 14 residues. Here the CDR3 reads CASSLGQKNQPQHF. In DNA, the CDR3 is TGTGCCAGCAGCCTAGGACAGAAGAATCAGCCCCAGCATTTT.

The V and J genes are TRBV4-2 and TRBJ1-2; TRBD1 aligns across 10 bases. Germline V lookup: CDR1 LGHNA, CDR2 YNFKEQ. The CDR3 contains 15 residues. V shed 0 bases and J 7 bases; nucleotides not matched to a gene: 5. CDR3 nucleotide sequence: TGTGCCAGCAGCCAAGATATTGACAGGGGGCTTGGCTACACCTTC. Its translation: CASSQDIDRGLGYTF.